The rows below give T cell receptor beta chains drawn from one sample of a study of OX40 agonist ivuxolimab in advanced cancers. The method was immunoSEQ multiplex PCR; TCRdb's version includes in-frame clones alone and lacks a portion of them. The sample holds about 21,000 clones, roughly 84% seen once. The specimen was CD4+ or CD8+ T cells sorted from blood, collected in a trial of the OX40 agonist ivuxolimab. These receptors came from an adult with an advanced solid tumor such as melanoma, head and neck, liver or kidney cancer. CDR3s leave out the opening cysteine and the closing phenylalanine or tryptophan.

v_gene	j_gene	CDR3aa
TRBV6-1	TRBJ1-1	ASQGTEAF
TRBV4-2	TRBJ2-7	ASSPIGFYEQY
TRBV9	TRBJ2-7	ASSAEGGPYEQY
TRBV28	TRBJ2-1	ASSLWLTNEQF
TRBV11-1	TRBJ2-5	ASSFSPRLAVYQETQY
TRBV11-3	TRBJ2-1	ASSSGAGVHNEQF
TRBV5-4	TRBJ2-7	ASSLGREQY
TRBV7-7	TRBJ2-7	ASSRDRSYEQY
TRBV5-4	TRBJ2-7	ASSLVGGYEQY
TRBV10-2	TRBJ2-7	ASSVSRPYEQY
TRBV5-4	TRBJ2-7	ASSLDRASYEQY
TRBV28	TRBJ1-1	ASSLSSGLGTEAF
TRBV5-4	TRBJ2-7	ASSQERGPSYEQY